This passage covers 19 T cell receptor beta chains from one sample sequenced in a study of blood T cell repertoires in COVID-19. Profiling relied on immunoSEQ multiplex PCR, and the TCRdb table lists in-frame clones only, not all of them. The sample yields about 76,000 clones, roughly 85% seen once. Material for sequencing was peripheral blood. Receptors were obtained from a man between 25 and 39 years old with acute or convalescent COVID-19.

The chain carries TRBV6-2 or TRBV6-3 and TRBJ2-1; 9 bases map to TRBD1. Germline CDR1 is MNHEY and CDR2 is SVGEGT. The J segment lost 0 bases and the V segment lost 4 bases, leaving 1 base of the junction unmatched. The CDR3 length is 15 residues. CDR3 nucleotides: TGTGCCAGCAGTTCGACAGGGGGCTCCTACAATGAGCAGTTCTTC. Protein sequence: CASSSTGGSYNEQFF.

The chain recombines TRBV4-1 with TRBJ1-5; 11 nucleotides match TRBD1. Germline lookup yields CDR1 MGHRA and CDR2 YSYEKL. The junction had 11 bases not matched to a gene; V was cut back by 8 bases and J by 11 bases. This CDR3 comprises 14 residues. Here the CDR3 DNA reads TGCGCCAGCTCAGGGACAGGGGGATTTGAGACCCAGCATTTT. Encoded protein: CASSGTGGFETQHF.

J is TRBJ1-3 and V is TRBV5-4; TRBD1 matches 7 bases. After removal of 0 bases from V and 7 bases from J, the junction contained 4 bases not matched to a gene. Germline CDR1 reads SGHNT; CDR2 reads YYREEE (reference sequence). The CDR3 loop spans 14 amino acids. This CDR3 is CASSLEGARNTIYF. In nucleotides, the CDR3 is TGTGCCAGCAGCTTGGAGGGGGCGCGGAACACCATATATTTT. Full variable domain (outside the CDR3, taken from reference TRBV5-4 and TRBJ1-3): ETGVTQSPTHLIKTRGQQVTLRCSSQSGHNTVSWYQQALGQGPQFIFQYYREEENGRGNFPPRFSGLQFPNYSSELNVNALELDDSALYLCASSLEGARNTIYFGEGSWLTVV.

The J gene is TRBJ2-2, the V gene TRBV6-2 or TRBV6-3; TRBD2 matches 7 bases. CDR3 length: 15 residues. Unmatched junction bases numbered 7, after V lost 4 bases and J lost 5 bases. CDR1 is MNHEY, CDR2 SVGEGT, per germline. The CDR3 DNA sequence: TGTGCCAGCAGTTCGGGGGGTCCGTGGACCGGGGAGCTGTTTTTT. Protein sequence: CASSSGGPWTGELFF.

The chain is built from TRBV30 and TRBJ2-2, with 10 positions matching TRBD1. With V trimmed by 2 bases and J by 10 bases, 10 bases remained unmatched. The CDR3 consists of 15 residues. Germline-derived CDR1 and CDR2 are GTSNPN and SVGIG (reference sequence). CDR3 region: CAWSRVRDRGLELFF. CDR3 sequence (DNA): TGTGCCTGGAGTCGAGTCCGGGACAGGGGTCTGGAGCTGTTTTTT.

V gene TRBV11-2 combines with J gene TRBJ1-4; perhaps TRBD1 as D (5 bases). The CDR3 is made up of 14 amino acids. The V end lost 5 bases, the J end lost 6 bases, and 13 bases lay between the germline ends. Germline assignment: CDR1 SGHAT and CDR2 FQNNGV. The CDR3 sequence is CASSPGLQDEKLFF. CDR3 in DNA: TGTGCCAGCAGCCCCGGGTTACAGGATGAAAAACTGTTTTTT.

The chain employs TRBV28 and TRBJ2-1, with a possible D match to TRBD2 (5 bases). The ends were cut back, 2 bases at V and 7 bases at J, with 12 bases in the middle. The CDR3 loop spans 14 amino acids. CDR1 and CDR2 (germline): MDHEN, SYDVKM. The CDR3 reads CASSLGGSRNEQFF. For the CDR3, the DNA is TGTGCCAGCAGTTTAGGTGGGAGTAGGAATGAGCAGTTCTTC.

This chain links TRBV21-1 with TRBJ2-7; the table names TRBD2, a call not compared with the DNA. TRBV21-1 is classified as a pseudogene. CDR3 length: 16 amino acids. CDR3 DNA sequence: TGTGCCAGCAGCATCTTGGGACTAGCGGAAACCTACGAGCAGTACTTC. This codes for CASSILGLAETYEQYF.

This chain joins TRBV7-3 and TRBJ2-1, with a weak D call TRBD2 (6 bases). Germline V gene sequence: CDR1 SGHTA, CDR2 FQGTGA. V shed 0 bases and J shed 9 bases, with 18 bases lying between them. This CDR3 has 16 residues. CDR3 nucleotide sequence: TGTGCCAGCAGCTTAACGATGGGCGGGACCTTACGTGAGCAGTTCTTC. Its protein product is CASSLTMGGTLREQFF.

The genes are TRBV2 and TRBJ2-7, with TRBD1 matching 7 bases. Germline V gene lookup returns CDR1 SNHLY and CDR2 FYNNEI. This CDR3 contains 14 residues. V trimming: 7 bases; J trimming: 4 bases; junction bases outside the gene matches: 10. CDR3 in DNA: TGTGCCAGCACTCCGACAGGGACCTCTTACGAGCAGTACTTC. Translating gives CASTPTGTSYEQYF.

V gene TRBV5-4 combines with J gene TRBJ2-7; D is possibly TRBD2 (5 bases). Trimming pared 3 bases from V and 6 bases from J, leaving 16 bases between. Germline assignment: CDR1 SGHNT and CDR2 YYREEE (reference sequence). The CDR3 is 14 residues long. The CDR3 protein is CASSSGIGSGEQYF. Written as DNA, the CDR3 is TGTGCCAGCAGCTCCGGGATAGGGAGTGGCGAGCAGTACTTC.

This chain joins TRBV18 and TRBJ2-7, with 9 positions matching TRBD1. CDR1 and CDR2 from the germline V gene are KGHSH and LQKENI. V trimming: 6 bases; J trimming: 4 bases; junction bases outside the gene matches: 10. The CDR3 has 15 residues. The CDR3 DNA is TGTGCCAGCTCGACTCCGGGACAGGGAACGTACGAGCAGTACTTC. Translation: CASSTPGQGTYEQYF.

The CDR3 loop is CASSQPGGVKFTEQFF. The CDR3, as DNA: TGCGCCAGCAGCCAACCCGGGGGAGTAAAGTTCACTGAGCAGTTCTTC. V usage is TRBV4-1 and J usage is TRBJ2-1; D might be TRBD2 (6 bases). Germline assignment: CDR1 MGHRA and CDR2 YSYEKL. Trimming took 2 bases from V and 9 from J, leaving 20 bases between them. CDR3 length: 16 amino acids.

The chain links TRBV30 to TRBJ2-5; TRBD2 matches at 10 bases. Germline loops: CDR1 GTSNPN, CDR2 SVGIG (reference sequence). This CDR3 spans 14 amino acids. V dropped 7 bases and J dropped 6; count of bases not matched to a gene: 11. CDR3 residues: CASQAASGSQTQYF. The CDR3 region has the DNA TGTGCCTCCCAAGCCGCTAGCGGGAGTCAGACCCAGTACTTC.

This chain connects TRBV9 to TRBJ2-7, with a weak D call TRBD2 (5 bases). Germline V gene data show CDR1 as SGDLS and CDR2 as YYNGEE. The length of the CDR3 is 14 residues. Trimming cost V 3 bases and J 0 bases, with 10 bases left between them. The CDR3 here is CASSAGISSYEQYF. CDR3 DNA: TGTGCCAGCAGCGCCGGGATATCCTCCTACGAGCAGTACTTC. The whole variable domain, filled in from reference TRBV9 and TRBJ2-7, reads DSGVTQTPKHLITATGQRVTLRCSPRSGDLSVYWYQQSLDQGLQFLIQYYNGEERAKGNILERFSAQQFPDLHSELNLSSLELGDSALYFCASSAGISSYEQYFGPGTRLTVT.

This clone appeared once. The chain recombines TRBV28 with TRBJ2-6; 8 bases fit TRBD1. Germline V CDR1 and CDR2: MDHEN, SYDVKM. The CDR3 contains 18 residues. V lost 5 bases, J lost 0 bases, and 9 bases stayed unmatched. Here the CDR3 DNA reads TGTGCCAGCAGTCGCCGACAGGGGTTCGGCTCTGGGGCCAACGTCCTGACTTTC. This encodes CASSRRQGFGSGANVLTF. The full variable domain, rest sourced from reference TRBV28 and TRBJ2-6, is DVKVTQSSRYLVKRTGEKVFLECVQDMDHENMFWYRQDPGLGLRLIYFSYDVKMKEKGDIPEGYSVSREKKERFSLILESASTNQTSMYLCASSRRQGFGSGANVLTFGAGSRLTVL.

V gene TRBV30 combines with J gene TRBJ2-1; 9 bases fit TRBD2. CDR1 is GTSNPN, CDR2 SVGIG, per germline (reference sequence). The CDR3 extends over 15 amino acids. The trim removed 2 bases at V and 3 bases at J, leaving 5 bases unmatched. CDR3 amino acids: CAWSLLAGIYNEQFF. The CDR3 DNA reads TGTGCCTGGAGTCTGCTAGCGGGGATCTACAATGAGCAGTTCTTC. The complete variable domain, with remaining parts taken from reference TRBV30 and TRBJ2-1, reads SQTIHQWPATLVQPVGSPLSLECTVEGTSNPNLYWYRQAAGRGLQLLFYSVGIGQISSEVPQNLSASRPQDRQFILSSKKLLLSDSGFYLCAWSLLAGIYNEQFFGPGTRLTVL.

The chain employs TRBV5-1 and TRBJ2-6, with D unclear. Germline V gives CDR1 SGHRS, CDR2 YFSETQ. This CDR3 contains 15 residues. V was cut by 2 bases and J by 2 bases, with 8 bases left in between. The CDR3 DNA is TGCGCCAGCAGCTTCGGCGGAACTGGGGCCAACGTCCTGACTTTC. It is translated as CASSFGGTGANVLTF.

The rearrangement joins TRBV5-1 to TRBJ2-1, with TRBD1 matching 7 bases. The CDR3 totals 13 residues. Per germline, CDR1 SGHRS and CDR2 YFSETQ. The V gene end was trimmed by 6 bases and the J gene end by 6 bases; junction bases not matched to a gene: 6. The CDR3 sequence: CASTRQGSNEQFF. The CDR3 DNA reads TGCGCCAGCACCCGACAGGGTTCCAATGAGCAGTTCTTC.